This T cell receptor (beta chain) was identified in a study of control samples from healthy donors and cancer patients. The repertoire was sequenced with immunoSEQ multiplex PCR; TCRdb's copy has only in-frame clones and lacks some. The sample consists of 50,000 or so clones, nearly 90% of them appearing once. Germline V gives CDR1 SGHDT, CDR2 YYEEEE. The length of the CDR3 is 16 residues. V lost 2 bases, J lost 8 bases, and 20 bases lay in between. The clonotype comes from a man over 45 in good health. The V and J genes are TRBV5-6 and TRBJ1-5; TRBD1 is a possible D gene (5 bases). The specimen sequenced was blood. CDR3 sequence (DNA): TGTGCCAGCAGCTTACAGGACCGGGGGGAAATTGAGCCCCAGCATTTT. Amino acids: CASSLQDRGEIEPQHF.